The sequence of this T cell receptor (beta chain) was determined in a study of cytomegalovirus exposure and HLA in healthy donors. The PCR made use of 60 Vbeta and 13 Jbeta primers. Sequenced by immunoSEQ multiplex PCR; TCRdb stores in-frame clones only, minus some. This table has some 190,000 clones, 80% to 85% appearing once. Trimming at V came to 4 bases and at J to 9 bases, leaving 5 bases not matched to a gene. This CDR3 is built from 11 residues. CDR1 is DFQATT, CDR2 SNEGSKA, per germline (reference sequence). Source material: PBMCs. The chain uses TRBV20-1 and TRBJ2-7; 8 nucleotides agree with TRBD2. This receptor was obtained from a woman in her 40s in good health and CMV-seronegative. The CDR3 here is CSATPGGVQYF. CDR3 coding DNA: TGCAGTGCTACTCCGGGGGGGGTGCAGTACTTC.